The 12 T cell receptor beta chains below were found in one sample sequenced in a study of cytotoxic CD8 clonotypes in ibrutinib-treated CLL. Produced via immunoSEQ multiplex PCR; TCRdb's table is partial and in-frame only. Counted here are about 86,000 clones, around 84% occurring once; the ten biggest clones make up around 5.4%. Sequenced here: PBMCs, sampled before ibrutinib treatment. The receptor source for this set is a human donor with chronic lymphocytic leukemia.

V and J are TRBV5-1 and TRBJ1-1; 9 positions agree with TRBD1. The CDR3 is made up of 16 amino acids. Germline CDR1 SGHRS, CDR2 YFSETQ. V lost 0 bases and J lost 2; bases outside the gene matches: 5. CDR3 DNA sequence: TGCGCCAGCAGCTTGGATAACAGGGGGCGAAACACTGAAGCTTTCTTT. Its translation is CASSLDNRGRNTEAFF.

This chain joins TRBV14 and TRBJ2-7, with D tentatively TRBD2 (6 bases). The V and J ends lost 1 base and 2 bases respectively, with 15 bases between them. Germline CDR1 is SGHDN and CDR2 is FVKESK. This CDR3 is built from 16 residues. In DNA, the CDR3 is TGTGCCAGCAGCCAAGTTTGGGGGGTGAACCCCTACGAGCAGTACTTC. Translating gives CASSQVWGVNPYEQYF.

CDR3 residues: CASSTDRQETQYF. CDR3 in DNA: TGCGCCAGCAGCACCGACAGACAAGAGACCCAGTACTTC. This chain links TRBV4-1 with TRBJ2-5, with D possibly being TRBD1 (5 bases). Germline CDR1 MGHRA, CDR2 YSYEKL. CDR3 size: 13 residues. The germline V and J ends were trimmed by 5 bases and 2 bases, with 9 bases remaining between them.

This clone is a singleton in its sample. The V and J genes are TRBV28 and TRBJ1-1, with unresolved D. The CDR3 totals 12 residues. Trimming took off 6 bases at V and 0 bases at J, with 5 bases between the two ends. Germline CDR1 reads MDHEN; CDR2 reads SYDVKM. In DNA, the CDR3 is TGTGCCAGCAGCCCACTGAACACTGAAGCTTTCTTT. The encoded protein is CASSPLNTEAFF.

V usage is TRBV5-4 and J usage is TRBJ2-5; 13 bases are shared with TRBD2. The CDR3 runs to 16 residues. Germline values: CDR1 SGHNT, CDR2 YYREEE (reference sequence). V shed 3 bases, J shed 3 bases, and the junction held 5 bases outside the gene matches. The chain's CDR3 is CASSWAGLAGEETQYF. In DNA, the CDR3 is TGTGCCAGCAGCTGGGCCGGACTAGCGGGAGAAGAGACCCAGTACTTC.

The chain uses TRBV6-1 and TRBJ2-3; 7 nucleotides match TRBD2. The V and J ends lost 8 bases and 2 bases, in that order; junction bases with no gene match: 10. Germline values: CDR1 MNHNS, CDR2 SASEGT. The CDR3 has 15 residues. In nucleotides, the CDR3 is TGTGCCAGCGATCGTGGGGGAGGGCTCACAGATACGCAGTATTTT. This codes for CASDRGGGLTDTQYF.

This clone was observed a few times. V gene TRBV2 combines with J gene TRBJ1-1; the match to TRBD1 covers 9 bases. The length of the CDR3 is 15 residues. V dropped 1 base and J dropped 6; count of bases not matched to a gene: 6. Germline assignment: CDR1 SNHLY and CDR2 FYNNEI. CDR3 residues: CASSEGGTGWSEAFF. The DNA for the CDR3 is TGTGCCAGCAGTGAAGGCGGGACAGGGTGGTCTGAAGCTTTCTTT.

The CDR3 nucleotides read TGCAGCGCCATGGGGGCGGTCGGCACTGAAGCTTTCTTT. Amino acids: CSAMGAVGTEAFF. J is TRBJ1-1 and V is TRBV29-1, with D perhaps matching TRBD1 (6 bases). The CDR3 totals 13 residues. CDR1 is SQVTM and CDR2 is ANQGSEA in the germline V gene. V lost 7 bases, J lost 4 bases, and 16 bases lay in between.

CDR3 in DNA: TGTGCCAGCAGCTTTGGGGGGGAGCCCCAGCATTTT. Its translation is CASSFGGEPQHF. The rearrangement joins TRBV7-9 to TRBJ1-5, with D maybe TRBD1 (5 bases). Germline V gives CDR1 SEHNR, CDR2 FQNEAQ (reference sequence). The CDR3 extends over 12 amino acids. Trimming cost V 3 bases and J 8 bases, with 8 bases left between them.

V gene TRBV10-3 combines with J gene TRBJ2-2; D call uncertain. The CDR3 consists of 12 residues. Per germline, CDR1 ENHRY and CDR2 SYGVKD. Trimming took off 11 bases at V and 6 bases at J, with 13 bases between the two ends. The CDR3 loop reads CASKARAGELFF. The CDR3 DNA reads TGTGCCTCCAAGGCGCGTGCCGGGGAGCTGTTTTTT.

The V call is TRBV5-4, the J call TRBJ2-7; TRBD2 matches at 7 bases. V was pared by 2 bases and J by 2 bases, with 10 bases of the junction left unmatched. This CDR3 comprises 16 residues. Germline values: CDR1 SGHNT, CDR2 YYREEE (reference sequence). Here the CDR3 reads CASSFRREPPTYEQYF. In nucleotides, the CDR3 is TGTGCCAGCAGCTTTCGGCGGGAGCCCCCTACCTACGAGCAGTACTTC.

V usage is TRBV7-8 and J usage is TRBJ2-7; tentatively, D is TRBD1 (6 bases). Per the germline V gene, CDR1 is SGHVS and CDR2 is FQNEAQ. The V gene lost 5 bases and the J gene lost 2 bases, with 16 bases spanning the gap. The CDR3 is made up of 15 amino acids. CDR3 residues: CASSPGARTPYEQYF. The CDR3, as DNA: TGTGCCAGCAGCCCAGGGGCTCGTACTCCCTACGAGCAGTACTTC.